The 10 T cell receptor beta chains in this list originate from one sample, sequenced in a study of shared clonotypes between healthy human individuals. Positively selected for CCR7, the CD45RO-negative cells used as naive CD8 cells excluded terminally differentiated effector memory CD45RA+ cells. TCRdb's table, derived via immunoSEQ multiplex PCR, lists solely in-frame clones and lacks some. The data hold about 2.2 million clones, with about 92% observed a single time. The sample comprised naive CD8+ T cells from PBMCs. These receptors were obtained from a man between 18 and 35 years old in good health. Some clones in this sample may be carry-over from other donors' samples.

The chain combines TRBV6-6 with TRBJ1-1; D is uncertain. The CDR3 covers 15 residues. The V end was cut by 6 bases, the J end by 0 bases, with 14 bases between. Germline V gene sequence: CDR1 MNHNY, CDR2 SVGAGI (reference sequence). CDR3 sequence: CASSYGETVNTEAFF. As DNA, the CDR3 is TGTGCCAGCAGCTACGGGGAGACGGTGAACACTGAAGCTTTCTTT.

V and J are TRBV5-1 and TRBJ1-3, with a tentative D call TRBD1 (5 bases). CDR1 SGHRS and CDR2 YFSETQ come from the germline V gene. V gave up 0 bases and J gave up 0 bases, with 16 bases separating them. CDR3 size: 18 residues. Here the CDR3 reads CASSLGLYGRDSGNTIYF. As DNA, the CDR3 is TGCGCCAGCAGCTTGGGTCTGTATGGCAGGGACTCTGGAAACACCATATATTTT.

The chain uses TRBV28 and TRBJ1-1; D gene ambiguous. Germline loops: CDR1 MDHEN, CDR2 SYDVKM. V was cut by 6 bases and J by 1 base, with 6 bases left in between. This CDR3 is built from 12 residues. Here the CDR3 reads CASSQKNTEAFF. The CDR3 DNA follows: TGTGCCAGCAGCCAGAAGAACACTGAAGCTTTCTTT.

As for this clone: Other DNA sequences in this specimen translate into the identical CDR3. The chain joins TRBV6-5 to TRBJ1-1, with D perhaps matching TRBD1 (5 bases). Trimming took off 2 bases at V and 4 bases at J, with 11 bases between the two ends. From germline, CDR1 is MNHEY and CDR2 SVGAGI. The CDR3 is 14 amino acids. CDR3 sequence: CASSYGQGGTEAFF. CDR3 sequence (DNA): TGTGCCAGCAGTTACGGTCAGGGAGGCACTGAAGCTTTCTTT.

This rearrangement joins TRBV7-9 to TRBJ1-6; no clear D gene. Germline V gives CDR1 SEHNR, CDR2 FQNEAQ (reference sequence). This CDR3 has 16 amino acids. Trimming shortened V by 5 bases and J by 0 bases, and 11 bases separated the two germline ends. The CDR3, as DNA: TGTGCCAGCAGCGATGGGAGAAGCTCCTATAATTCACCCCTCCACTTT. Translated, it gives CASSDGRSSYNSPLHF.

The V gene is TRBV15, the J gene TRBJ1-4; D remains ambiguous. The germline V gene encodes CDR1 LNHNV and CDR2 YYDKDF (reference sequence). Deletions cut 0 bases from V and 4 bases from J, with 9 bases between. This CDR3 has 15 amino acids. This CDR3 is CATSREARHNEKLFF. CDR3 coding DNA: TGTGCCACCAGCAGAGAGGCCCGTCATAATGAAAAACTGTTTTTT.

The chain couples TRBV15 to TRBJ2-5; 7 nucleotides line up with TRBD2. Trimming cost V 5 bases and J 1 base; bases outside gene matches: 1. The CDR3 is 13 residues long. CDR1 is LNHNV, CDR2 YYDKDF, per germline (reference sequence). The DNA of the CDR3 is TGTGCCACCAGCGGGAGGGTCCAAGAGACCCAGTACTTC. Translating it yields CATSGRVQETQYF.

This chain uses TRBV6-1 with TRBJ2-1; TRBD2 agrees at 9 bases. V lost 7 bases and J lost 2; bases outside the gene matches: 6. CDR3 size: 15 residues. Germline V CDR1 and CDR2: MNHNS, SASEGT. CDR3 loop: CASKTGTSPYNEQFF. DNA of the CDR3: TGTGCCAGCAAAACCGGGACTAGCCCCTACAATGAGCAGTTCTTC.

The rearrangement links TRBV12-2 to TRBJ2-4; TRBD2 reflects the table's D call only, with no check against the DNA. TRBV12-2 constitutes a pseudogene. This CDR3 contains 18 residues. The CDR3 DNA reads TGTGCAAGTCGCTTAGTCATCGGTAAGTCTAGCAGAACAAACATTCAGTACTTC. The encoded protein is CASRLVIGKSSRTNIQYF.

The V call is TRBV2, the J call TRBJ1-1, with a possible D match to TRBD1 (5 bases). The V gene lost 4 bases and the J gene lost 0 bases, with 18 bases spanning the gap. CDR1 and CDR2 from the germline V gene are SNHLY and FYNNEI. This CDR3 spans 17 amino acids. This chain's CDR3 is CASSGMAGTTMNTEAFF. CDR3 DNA: TGTGCCAGCAGTGGGATGGCAGGGACGACTATGAACACTGAAGCTTTCTTT.